Presented here are 22 T cell receptor delta chains from one specimen sequenced in a study of γδ T cells in repeated Plasmodium falciparum infection. TCRdb made new clone calls on the multiplex PCR reads using CATT. The sample has 80,000 to 95,000 delta-chain clones, 1.4% seen once. Bulk repertoires came from Vgamma9/Vdelta2+ or Vdelta2-negative gammadelta T cells flow-sorted from PBMC. The specimen was gamma-delta T cells from blood. The receptors were sampled from a pool of human donors (malaria-infected and uninfected, not separated).

This clone was counted a few times. This likely stems from a read error, as it lies one base from a far larger clone. In the same sample, other DNA sequences code for this CDR3. V gene assignment gives TRAV38-2/DV8, but the J gene was left uncalled; the listed D gene, TRDD3, was not tested against the DNA. This CDR3 is built from 21 residues. The germline V gene has CDR1 TSESDYY and CDR2 QEAYKQQN. The CDR3 DNA sequence: TGTGCTTATAGGAGCGGCCAGATCCTACCGTACCTAACTGGGGGATACGATAAACTCATCTTC. This translates into CAYRSGQILPYLTGGYDKLIF.

This clone was recorded many times. The TCRdb protein, from a much larger clone, departs from this DNA's translation at residue 10, likely by read error; the protein shown derives from the DNA. The chain joins TRDV2 to TRDJ1, with no clear D. The CDR3 consists of 21 residues. The V end was cut by 3 bases, the J end by 0 bases, with 31 bases between. Germline assignment: CDR1 GEAIGNYY and CDR2 EKD. DNA for the CDR3: TGTGCCTGTGACCAGGGACAATTACTGAGGGACCACTTAAGTAACACCGATAAACTCATCTTT. Its protein product is CACDQGQLLRDHLSNTDKLIF.

Of note for this clone: It differs at one base from a far larger clone, so likely a read error. Other DNA sequences from this sample encode an identical CDR3 as well. No call exists for the J gene, whereas the V gene is TRDV1; the table's D call, TRDD3, was not checked against the DNA. CDR1 is TSWWSYY, CDR2 QGS, per germline. This CDR3 contains 16 residues. The CDR3 nucleotides are TGTGCTCTTGGGGAACTGTCCCGATACAGCACCGATAAGCTCATCTTT. Translation gives CALGELSRYSTDKLIF.

In its sample, this clone was seen a few times. TCRdb shows a much larger clone's protein in place of this DNA's translation, and the two differ at residue 5, likely through a read error; the protein shown is translated from the DNA. This chain connects TRDV1 to TRDJ1; 7 nucleotides align to TRDD3. Since TCRdb gives no J gene, matching the DNA to germline was used here to assign it. Trimming took 5 bases from V and 2 from J; bases not matched to a gene: 35. This CDR3 region has 24 residues. Germline V gene data show CDR1 as TSWWSYY and CDR2 as QGS. CDR3 nucleotide sequence: TGTGCTCTTGGGATCCGTGGCCCCCCGGCCCTGAACTACTGGGGCCTTAAGGGGACCGATAAACTCATCTTT. Its translation is CALGIRGPPALNYWGLKGTDKLIF.

This clone was counted a few times. TCRdb pairs this DNA with a much larger clone's protein that differs at residue 4, likely a read error; the protein shown was translated from the DNA. The rearrangement links TRDV3 to TRDJ2; the D gene is possibly TRDD2 (6 bases). CDR1 is TVYSNPD and CDR2 is GDNSRS in the germline V gene (reference sequence). The CDR3 extends over 17 amino acids. V was shortened by 3 bases and J by 2 bases, with 22 bases between the two germline ends. As DNA, the CDR3 is TGTGCCTTCGCCCTTTCCGCTGGTCCTACCTTGACAGCACAACTCTTCTTT. Protein sequence: CAFALSAGPTLTAQLFF. The full variable domain, its missing parts supplied by reference TRDV3 and TRDJ2, is CDKVTQSSPDQTVASGSEVVLLCTYDTVYSNPDLFWYRIRPDYSFQFVFYGDNSRSEGADFTQGRFSVKHILTQKAFHLVISPVRTEDSATYYCAFALSAGPTLTAQLFFGKGTQLIVEP.

Ten or more counts support this clone. The chain combines TRDV1 with TRDJ1; 7 nucleotides align to TRDD3. TCRdb leaves out the J gene; it was filled in here by matching the DNA to germline. The CDR3 covers 17 residues. CDR1 is TSWWSYY and CDR2 is QGS in the germline V gene. V was pared by 5 bases and J by 10 bases, with 22 bases of the junction left unmatched. The CDR3 region has the DNA TGTGCTCTTGGGCGCATTCCTTTCGGGGGCCATTACTGGGGACTCATCTTT. Protein sequence: CALGRIPFGGHYWGLIF.

This clone was counted ten times or more. Other DNA sequences in the sample encode the same CDR3. The chain recombines TRDV1 with TRDJ1, with TRDD2 as a possible D gene (5 bases). The CDR3 has 20 amino acids. V lost 3 bases and J 0 bases, leaving 26 bases between the germline ends. The germline V gene encodes CDR1 TSWWSYY and CDR2 QGS. CDR3 loop: CALGDHGTSETVLYTDKLIF. CDR3 in DNA: TGTGCTCTTGGGGACCACGGCACGTCCGAGACGGTCCTATACACCGATAAACTCATCTTT.

This clone was counted only a few times. A far bigger clonotype differs at one base, so this is likely a read error. Other DNA sequences in the sample encode the same CDR3. This chain uses TRDV2 with TRDJ1, with 11 bases identical to TRDD3. TCRdb gives no J gene; it was assigned here by matching the DNA to germline. The CDR3 is 15 residues long. Germline CDR1 is GEAIGNYY and CDR2 is EKD. As DNA, the CDR3 is TGTGCCTGTGACTGGGGGATACGCCACACCGACAAACTCATCTTT. Its protein product is CACDWGIRHTDKLIF.

This clone turned up a few times. This sequence joins TRDV1 and TRDJ1; 10 bases are a match to TRDD3. TCRdb is silent on the J gene; assignment here came from matching the DNA to germline. The trim removed 0 bases at V and 8 bases at J, leaving 39 bases unmatched. CDR3 length: 26 residues. CDR1 and CDR2 (germline): TSWWSYY, QGS. This CDR3 is CALGELEDIRGDTQTLTKRCPPKLIF. The CDR3 DNA is TGTGCTCTTGGGGAACTAGAGGACATCAGGGGGGATACGCAAACGTTGACCAAACGGTGCCCACCAAAACTCATCTTT.

There are many counts of this clone. The chain recombines TRDV3 with TRDJ1; TRDD3 aligns across 8 bases. Germline assignment: CDR1 TVYSNPD and CDR2 GDNSRS (reference sequence). V gave up 4 bases and J gave up 7 bases; unmatched junction bases: 8. CDR3 length: 12 amino acids. The CDR3 DNA reads TGTGCCTCTACCTACTGGGGGGCTAAACTCATCTTT. Translating it yields CASTYWGAKLIF.

As concerns this clone: The TCRdb protein, from a much larger clone, departs from this DNA's translation at residues 6 and 22, likely by read error; the protein shown derives from the DNA. The CDR3 DNA follows: TGTGCTCTTGGGCCTGCGGCCCGGCGCCTATCGCGACTGGGGTCCTTAAGCTACACCGATAAACCCATCTTT. It yields the protein CALGPAARRLSRLGSLSYTDKPIF. There is no J gene call, but TRDV1 is given as the V gene; the D call in the table, TRDD3, was not verified against the DNA. Germline V gene sequence: CDR1 TSWWSYY, CDR2 QGS. The CDR3 has 24 amino acids.

Ten or more counts support this clone. A read error is likely here: a far larger clone is one base away. This specimen includes other DNA sequences encoding the same CDR3. The chain employs TRDV1 and TRDJ1, with 8 nucleotides matching TRDD3. Germline assignment: CDR1 TSWWSYY and CDR2 QGS. The CDR3 spans 16 residues. Trimming took 4 bases from V and 7 from J; bases not matched to a gene: 14. CDR3 sequence reads: CALGAKPIVLGGKLIF. The CDR3 coding sequence is TGTGCTCTTGGGGCCAAACCCATTGTACTGGGGGGTAAACTCATCTTT.

Points on this clone: The protein that TCRdb holds for this DNA derives from a much larger clone and differs from the translated DNA at residue 5, which likely indicates a read error; the protein shown here is translated from the DNA. CDR3 region: CACDPQYWGRDDDKLIF. For the CDR3, the DNA is TGTGCCTGTGACCCTCAATACTGGGGCAGAGACGACGATAAACTCATCTTT. The V call is TRDV2, the J call TRDJ1; 7 positions agree with TRDD3. TCRdb gives no J gene; it was assigned here by matching the DNA to germline. V trimming: 3 bases; J trimming: 4 bases; junction bases outside the gene matches: 16. There are 17 residues in the CDR3. CDR1 GEAIGNYY and CDR2 EKD come from the germline V gene.

This clone was observed a handful of times. The protein recorded in TCRdb matches a much larger clone and deviates from this DNA's translation at residue 8, suggesting a read error; the protein here is obtained by translating the DNA. This chain uses TRDV1 with TRDJ1, with D uncertain. No J gene is reported in TCRdb; it was inferred here by comparing the DNA with germline. The germline V gene has CDR1 TSWWSYY and CDR2 QGS. Between the trimmed V and J ends, which lost 3 bases and 0 bases, there was a span of 14 bases. The CDR3 is made up of 16 amino acids. CDR3: CALGEGLEPYTDKLIF. The CDR3 DNA sequence: TGTGCTCTTGGGGAGGGGCTCGAACCGTACACCGATAAACTCATCTTT.

A few counts support this clone. A much larger clone lies one base from this, so it may be a read error. The chain links TRDV1 to TRDJ1; a possible D gene is TRDD3 (6 bases). No J gene is reported in TCRdb; it was inferred here by comparing the DNA with germline. The CDR3 sequence is 19 residues long. The germline V gene encodes CDR1 TSWWSYY and CDR2 QGS. The CDR3: CALGGVYGTHILYTDKLIF. CDR3 nucleotides: TGTGCCCTTGGGGGGGTCTACGGTACACATATCCTGTACACCGATAAACTCATCTTT.

This clone was counted a few times. Translating this DNA gives a protein that differs at residue 9 from the TCRdb one, which belongs to a much larger clone; a read error is likely, and the protein shown is this translation. This rearrangement joins TRDV2 to TRDJ1; 8 positions match TRDD3. There are 15 residues in the CDR3. The germline V gene has CDR1 GEAIGNYY and CDR2 EKD. With 3 bases clipped from V and 1 base from J, the junction kept 6 bases outside the gene matches. This chain's CDR3 is CACDFLLGGTDKLIF. Here the CDR3 DNA reads TGTGCCTGTGACTTCTTACTGGGGGGCACCGATAAACTCATCTTT.

This clone was seen a few times. This probably arose from a read error, given a far larger clone one base away. Other DNA sequences in this specimen translate into the identical CDR3. The CDR3 nucleotides are TGTGCTCTTGGGCCACTGGAATTCCTTCGATCTATACTGGGGGACTACACCGATAAACTCATCTTT. Protein product: CALGPLEFLRSILGDYTDKLIF. The chain carries TRDV1 and TRDJ1; the match to TRDD3 covers 9 bases. In germline, CDR1 is TSWWSYY, CDR2 QGS. The CDR3 is 22 residues long. V shed 5 bases and J 0 bases; nucleotides not matched to a gene: 25.

As concerns this clone: The protein in TCRdb stems from a much larger clone and differs at residue 2 from this DNA's translation, likely a read error; here the protein is translated from the DNA. This chain connects TRDV2 to TRDJ3; 11 bases line up with TRDD3. This CDR3 is built from 18 residues. Germline V lookup: CDR1 GEAIGNYY, CDR2 EKD. Written as DNA, the CDR3 is TGTTCCTGTGACACCGTACTGGGGGATACCTGGGACACCCGACAGATGTTTTTC. The encoded protein is CSCDTVLGDTWDTRQMFF.

A few counts support this clone. The rearrangement joins TRDV1 to TRDJ1; D possibly uses TRDD2 or TRDD3 (8 bases each). Germline assignment: CDR1 TSWWSYY and CDR2 QGS. V was clipped by 2 bases and J by 1 base, with 41 bases between them. The CDR3 length is 25 residues. CDR3 in DNA: TGTGCTCTTGGGGAAGGGGACTTCCTACGTGACCCCTGGGGGAAGTCGACCGGAGGCACCGATAAACTCATCTTT. Its translation: CALGEGDFLRDPWGKSTGGTDKLIF.

V and J are TRDV1 and TRDJ1; maybe TRDD3 (6 bases). TCRdb carries no J gene annotation; the J gene was assigned here by matching the DNA with germline. Trimming removed 3 bases from V and 0 bases from J, with 26 bases in between. Per germline, CDR1 TSWWSYY and CDR2 QGS. The CDR3 contains 20 residues. CDR3 sequence: CALGEPFALVGVMYTDKLIF. CDR3 DNA: TGTGCTCTTGGGGAGCCATTCGCCTTGGTGGGGGTGATGTACACCGATAAACTCATCTTT.

This clone showed up many times. The genes are TRDV1 and TRDJ1; 13 bases match TRDD3. Germline assignment: CDR1 TSWWSYY and CDR2 QGS. The CDR3 is made up of 22 amino acids. V was clipped by 1 base and J by 5 bases; unmatched bases: 22. CDR3 bases: TGTGCTCTTGGGGAACGTATTCCTTCCCCTCGTACTGGGGGATACGGGCCGGATAAACTCATCTTT. Protein sequence: CALGERIPSPRTGGYGPDKLIF.

This clone was found a few times. The protein TCRdb lists belongs to a much larger clone and differs from this DNA's translation at residue 11, which points to a read error; the protein shown is made from the DNA. The chain links TRDV2 to TRDJ3; the D gene is possibly TRDD3 (5 bases). No J gene was available from TCRdb, and it was assigned here by a germline match of the DNA. The germline CDR1 and CDR2 sequences are GEAIGNYY and EKD. There are 17 residues in the CDR3. CDR3 in DNA: TGTGCCTGTGACACTACCGGGGAGGATTGGGGCACCCGACAGATGTTTTTC. The encoded protein is CACDTTGEDWGTRQMFF.